This entry lists 12 T cell receptor beta chains sequenced from one sample in a study of T-cell memory formation after mild COVID-19. Each CDR3 protein is one row after TCRdb ran MiXCR on the 5' RACE reads. The sample contains 150,000 to 200,000 distinct CDR3 sequences, more than 14% of which appear only once. Sequenced: PBMCs or a T cell subset sorted from them (not recorded which). The source of these receptors is an adult woman who had mild COVID-19 (a few samples of this study predate the infection). Cell type and time point are not known.

In regard to this clonotype: A junction end diverges from the germline sequence, so it may reflect a read error. CDR3 in amino acids: CSVEFSRGRQGTQYF. CDR3 DNA sequence: TGCAGCGTTGAGTTCTCTCGGGGGCGACAAGGGACCCAGTACTTC. The rearrangement joins TRBV29-1 to TRBJ2-5; D possibly uses TRBD1 or TRBD2 (6 bases each). CDR3 size: 15 residues. Germline values: CDR1 SQVTM, CDR2 ANQGSEA.

This clonotype was counted between two and nine times. The chain joins TRBV3-1 to TRBJ2-3, with 8 bases that match TRBD1. This CDR3 has 16 amino acids. In germline, CDR1 is LGHDT, CDR2 YNNKEL (reference sequence). V lost 4 bases and J lost 2; bases outside the gene matches: 8. The CDR3 spells CASSPGQGVYTDTQYF. The CDR3 nucleotides read TGTGCCAGCAGCCCAGGACAGGGTGTTTACACAGATACGCAGTATTTT.

This clonotype was detected only a few times. The chain combines TRBV4-3 with TRBJ2-5, with D possibly being TRBD2 (6 bases). Germline values: CDR1 LGHNA, CDR2 YSLEER. V was trimmed by 0 bases and J by 2 bases, leaving 16 bases between them. This CDR3 is 17 amino acids long. The CDR3 loop reads CASSQDLQGGYQETQYF. The CDR3 DNA is TGCGCCAGCAGCCAAGATCTGCAGGGAGGTTATCAAGAGACCCAGTACTTC.

This chain's CDR3 is CASSQDRVGNQPQHF. DNA of the CDR3: TGTGCCAGCAGTCAGGACAGAGTCGGCAATCAGCCCCAGCATTTT. The V gene is TRBV7-9, the J gene TRBJ1-5, with D tentatively TRBD1 (6 bases). V was cut by 6 bases and J by 2 bases, with 14 bases left in between. Germline lookup yields CDR1 SEHNR and CDR2 FQNEAQ (reference sequence). The CDR3 runs 15 residues.

The rearrangement uses TRBV7-9 and TRBJ2-1, with 11 nucleotides matching TRBD2. The CDR3 covers 15 residues. Germline CDR1 and CDR2: SEHNR and FQNEAQ (reference sequence). V was clipped by 4 bases and J by 2 bases; unmatched bases: 1. CDR3 sequence: CASSSTSGTYNEQFF. The CDR3, as DNA: TGTGCCAGCAGCTCGACTAGCGGGACCTACAATGAGCAGTTCTTC. The entire variable domain, with the rest obtained from reference TRBV7-9 and TRBJ2-1, is as follows: DTGVSQNPRHKITKRGQNVTFRCDPISEHNRLYWYRQTLGQGPEFLTYFQNEAQLEKSRLLSDRFSAERPKGSFSTLEIQRTEQGDSAMYLCASSSTSGTYNEQFFGPGTRLTVL.

V is TRBV28 and J is TRBJ1-1, with D hard to call. Germline loops: CDR1 MDHEN, CDR2 SYDVKM. CDR3 size: 14 residues. The V end was cut by 1 base, the J end by 3 bases, with 9 bases between. The CDR3 spells CASSLLGLDTEAFF. In nucleotides, the CDR3 is TGTGCCAGCAGTTTATTAGGCCTGGACACTGAAGCTTTCTTT.

The J gene is TRBJ2-7, the V gene TRBV4-1; perhaps TRBD1 as D (6 bases). Germline V lookup: CDR1 MGHRA, CDR2 YSYEKL. V shed 5 bases and J shed 4 bases, with 15 bases lying between them. The CDR3 sequence is 14 residues long. The CDR3 sequence: CASSSGHPDYEQYF. CDR3 in DNA: TGCGCCAGCAGCTCGGGACACCCAGATTACGAGCAGTACTTC.

This clonotype was observed a handful of times. This chain connects TRBV4-1 to TRBJ1-2; D not certain. This CDR3 region has 14 residues. Germline CDR1 and CDR2: MGHRA and YSYEKL. V shed 4 bases and J shed 3 bases, with 12 bases lying between them. CDR3 loop: CASSLIRGDYGYTF. The CDR3 DNA reads as TGCGCCAGCAGCCTTATACGGGGTGACTATGGCTACACCTTC.

This clonotype has just a few counts. The CDR3 loop is CASSQGQDNQETQYF. The CDR3, as DNA: TGCGCCAGCAGCCAAGGCCAGGACAACCAAGAGACCCAGTACTTC. This chain uses TRBV4-3 with TRBJ2-5; perhaps TRBD1 as D (5 bases). V lost 1 base, J lost 0 bases, and 9 bases lay in between. CDR1 and CDR2 from the germline V gene are LGHNA and YSLEER. The CDR3 runs to 15 residues.

The chain carries TRBV5-1 and TRBJ1-1, with D possibly matching TRBD1 (5 bases). The CDR3 runs 14 residues. From germline, CDR1 is SGHRS and CDR2 YFSETQ. The V end was cut by 2 bases, the J end by 6 bases, with 14 bases between. The CDR3 nucleotides are TGCGCCAGCAGCTTTGGGACGGGTATCCCTGAAGCTTTCTTT. Translating gives CASSFGTGIPEAFF. The full variable domain, with the rest looked up from reference TRBV5-1 and TRBJ1-1, is KAGVTQTPRYLIKTRGQQVTLSCSPISGHRSVSWYQQTPGQGLQFLFEYFSETQRNKGNFPGRFSGRQFSNSRSEMNVSTLELGDSALYLCASSFGTGIPEAFFGQGTRLTVV.

In this sample, this clonotype turned up a few times. The chain couples TRBV20-1 to TRBJ1-4; the D is unclear. CDR1 is DFQATT and CDR2 is SNEGSKA in the germline V gene (reference sequence). The CDR3 is made up of 17 amino acids. V lost 1 base and J 0 bases, leaving 15 bases between the germline ends. CDR3 protein: CSARVWGRNATNEKLFF. The CDR3, as DNA: TGCAGTGCTAGAGTATGGGGAAGAAACGCAACTAATGAAAAACTGTTTTTT.

The chain combines TRBV20-1 with TRBJ2-1; 9 bases are a match to TRBD2. V shed 2 bases and J 3 bases; nucleotides not matched to a gene: 5. The CDR3 is 15 residues long. Germline V gives CDR1 DFQATT, CDR2 SNEGSKA (reference sequence). CDR3 in amino acids: CSARRSGGFYNEQFF. In DNA, the CDR3 is TGCAGTGCTAGACGTAGCGGGGGTTTCTACAATGAGCAGTTCTTC.